The source of this T cell receptor (beta chain) is a study of T-cell memory formation after mild COVID-19. Study-level background: TCR clusters largely stayed donor specific.

Looked up from germline, CDR1 is KGHDR and CDR2 is SFDVKD. V was clipped by 4 bases and J by 6 bases; unmatched bases: 11. This CDR3 contains 17 residues. On this clonotype itself: Its target is not known.

General study findings and limits: Mainly in CM and EM were contracting CD4+ clones; CD8+ were in EMRA. Day 15 to 85 contracting clones showed balanced CD4/CD8; day 15 to 37 expanders favored CD4+.

Constant-segment primers served in 5'RACE that generated TCR alpha and TCR beta cDNA libraries bearing sample barcodes and UMIs. TCRdb fed the 5' RACE reads into MiXCR, producing one record per CDR3 protein. The data show roughly 110,000 distinct CDR3 sequences, with around 12% seen just once and around 26% held by the top ten. The sequenced material came from PBMCs or a T cell subset sorted from them (not recorded which). The TCR sequence derives from an adult woman who had mild COVID-19 (a few samples of this study predate the infection). Cell type and time point are not known. This sequence joins TRBV24-1 and TRBJ2-2; 9 bases agree with TRBD1. CDR3 amino acids: CATSELSRDRDPGELFF. The CDR3 nucleotides are TGTGCCACCAGTGAACTCAGCCGGGACAGGGATCCCGGGGAGCTGTTTTTT.